This passage covers 4 T cell receptor beta chains from one sample sequenced in a study of CD8 T cells in Susac syndrome. RNA in amounts of 0.5 to 1 ug was reverse transcribed with random hexamers. TCRdb reanalysed the immunoSEQ multiplex PCR reads using MiXCR and keeps one entry per CDR3 protein. The table lists 150,000 to 200,000 distinct CDR3 sequences, roughly 92% of them singletons. The sequencing input was CD4+ T cells from PBMCs. These receptors all come from a human donor with multiple sclerosis.

This sequence joins TRBV4-3 and TRBJ2-3, with D possibly TRBD1 on 5 matching bases. This CDR3 is 15 amino acids long. V lost 4 bases and J 2 bases, leaving 13 bases between the germline ends. Germline-derived CDR1 and CDR2 are LGHNA and YSLEER. The CDR3 here is CASSLQAASTDTQYF. The CDR3 region has the DNA TGCGCCAGCAGCCTACAGGCGGCATCCACAGATACGCAGTATTTT.

The count of this clonotype is one. The gene calls are TRBV5-1 and TRBJ1-1; a weak D match, TRBD1 (6 bases). The germline V and J ends were trimmed by 0 bases and 3 bases, with 18 bases remaining between them. This CDR3 is 17 amino acids long. Per germline, CDR1 SGHRS and CDR2 YFSETQ. The CDR3 DNA is TGCGCCAGCAGCTTGGGGACAGTTTCTAGGGGTGACACTGAAGCTTTCTTT. The encoded protein is CASSLGTVSRGDTEAFF.

This chain joins TRBV9 and TRBJ1-2; TRBD1 is a possible D gene (5 bases). CDR1 is SGDLS, CDR2 YYNGEE, per germline. The ends were cut back, 4 bases at V and 8 bases at J, with 15 bases in the middle. The CDR3 spans 13 residues. In DNA form, the CDR3 reads TGTGCCAGCAGCCCTAGCGGGGACTTGGGCTACACCTTC. This encodes CASSPSGDLGYTF. Together with reference TRBV9 and TRBJ1-2, the CDR3 gives the full variable domain: DSGVTQTPKHLITATGQRVTLRCSPRSGDLSVYWYQQSLDQGLQFLIQYYNGEERAKGNILERFSAQQFPDLHSELNLSSLELGDSALYFCASSPSGDLGYTFGSGTRLTVV.

This chain links TRBV20-1 with TRBJ1-5; possible D gene TRBD1, 5 bases. V was clipped by 0 bases and J by 4 bases, with 10 bases between them. CDR1 and CDR2 (germline): DFQATT, SNEGSKA (reference sequence). The CDR3 sequence is 14 residues long. The chain's CDR3 is CSARESGKNQPQHF. The CDR3 DNA sequence: TGCAGTGCTAGAGAATCAGGGAAGAATCAGCCCCAGCATTTT.